Listed below are T cell receptor beta chains from one sample, sequenced in a study of T cell repertoires in ileal Crohn's disease. TCRdb's copy holds only in-frame clones and misses some; the assay was immunoSEQ multiplex PCR. This sample has approximately 16,000 clones; over 70% occur once, and the top ten carry approximately 4%. Sample: ileal tissue. The source of these receptors is an adult with Crohn's disease. CDR3s include the opening cysteine and the closing phenylalanine or tryptophan. A D gene is named only where the DNA matches it firmly. Expanded clones are given a class, and other clones once, few, many or no size at all.

d_call	clone_size	v_call	j_call	cdr3_length	cdr3_nt	cdr3_aa
NA	NA	TRBV6-1	TRBJ2-7	12	TGTGCCAGCAGTACAGGGTTCGGCGAGCAGTACTTC	CASSTGFGEQYF
NA	NA	TRBV7-9	TRBJ1-5	16	TGTGCCAGCAGTTCGGGGATCACGACAGGCTATCAGCCCCAGCATTTT	CASSSGITTGYQPQHF
TRBD1	NA	TRBV7-7	TRBJ2-3	13	TGTGCCAGCAGCCCGGGACAGGGGGATACGCAGTATTTT	CASSPGQGDTQYF
NA	NA	TRBV5-4	TRBJ1-1	17	TGTGCCAGCAGCCTCCCGTCGGGGGTAGGTGGTCCGTCTGAAGCTTTCTTT	CASSLPSGVGGPSEAFF
TRBD2	NA	TRBV19	TRBJ2-7	15	TGTGCCAGTAGTATTCTAGCGGGGAAGACCTACGAGCAGTACTTC	CASSILAGKTYEQYF
TRBD1	NA	TRBV29-1	TRBJ2-3	14	TGCAGCGCAACCCGGGACAGCCTCACAGATACGCAGTATTTT	CSATRDSLTDTQYF
TRBD1	NA	TRBV2	TRBJ2-5	14	TGTGCCAGCCAAGGGACAGGGCTGGGGGAGACCCAGTACTTC	CASQGTGLGETQYF
NA	NA	TRBV7-3	TRBJ2-3	13	TGTGCCAGCAGCTTAATGGAGAGGGATACGCAGTATTTT	CASSLMERDTQYF
NA	NA	TRBV19	TRBJ1-2	15	TGTGCCACCCTCCCGGGGCCAGCTCGTGGGTATGGCTACACCTTC	CATLPGPARGYGYTF
TRBD1	NA	TRBV10-3	TRBJ1-4	16	TGTGCCATCAGTGCTCTAAGACAGGGAGGTCAGGAAAAACTGTTTTTT	CAISALRQGGQEKLFF
TRBD1	NA	TRBV5-1	TRBJ1-1	14	TGCGCCAGCAGCTTGACAGGGGGAAACACTGAAGCTTTCTTT	CASSLTGGNTEAFF
TRBD1	NA	TRBV10-3	TRBJ2-3	14	TGTGCCATCAGTGAGTCCGCAGGGGGCGATACGCAGTATTTT	CAISESAGGDTQYF
TRBD1	NA	TRBV4-3	TRBJ1-4	19	TGCGCCAGCAGCCAAGATCAGCCGACAGGGATTACAACTAATGAAAAACTGTTTTTT	CASSQDQPTGITTNEKLFF
NA	NA	TRBV15	TRBJ1-5	15	TGTGCCACCAGCAGGGGCCAGCGGAGCGATCAGCCCCAGCATTTT	CATSRGQRSDQPQHF
NA	NA	TRBV7-9	TRBJ2-3	15	TGTGCCAGCAGCTTTGGCGCAACTATTACAGATACGCAGTATTTT	CASSFGATITDTQYF
TRBD2	NA	TRBV5-4	TRBJ2-1	15	TGTGCCAGCAGATTAGCGGGGGGCCCCTACAATGAGCAGTTCTTC	CASRLAGGPYNEQFF
NA	few	TRBV15	TRBJ2-7	14	TGTGCCACCAGCCCAAACAAACAGGGAGGCGAGCAGTACTTC	CATSPNKQGGEQYF
TRBD1	NA	TRBV7-2	TRBJ2-1	17	TGTGCCAGCAGCCGGGACAGGGGCTCTCACTACTCCAGTGAGCAGTTCTTC	CASSRDRGSHYSSEQFF
NA	few	TRBV20-1	TRBJ1-1	11	TGCAGTGCTCCAGGACAATCTGAAGCTTTCTTT	CSAPGQSEAFF
NA	once	TRBV11-2	TRBJ1-2	14	TGTGCCAGCAGCTTAGGAACAGGTTGGAGTGGCTACACCTTC	CASSLGTGWSGYTF
NA	NA	TRBV6-5	TRBJ1-6	14	TGTGCCAGCAGTTCCGGGGGATATTATTCACCCCTCCACTTT	CASSSGGYYSPLHF
TRBD1	once	TRBV7-6	TRBJ1-2	13	TGTGCCAGCAGCCTCCTCAGGGGGGCTGGCTACACCTTC	CASSLLRGAGYTF